This is a list of T cell receptor beta chains from one sample in a study of response to subunit inactivated influenza vaccine. From the RT-PCR reads, TCRdb called clonotypes with MiXCR, one entry per CDR3 protein. The sample has around 760,000 distinct CDR3 sequences, roughly 14% seen once. This sample comprised PBMCs from blood, obtained less than 15 days before vaccination. Receptor source: a man aged 50 to 59 who received an inactivated influenza vaccine. Both conserved end residues are part of each CDR3. Some rows have no size entry. The others give once, few or many, or a class for an expanded clone.

CDR3: CASSQSDILGETQYF
J: TRBJ2-5
V: TRBV18
size: few

CDR3: CAISGQPGELFF
J: TRBJ2-2
V: TRBV10-3
size: many

CDR3: CASSQERAVGTEAFF
J: TRBJ1-1
V: TRBV4-3
size: few

CDR3: CSAPKGPDQPQHF
J: TRBJ1-5
V: TRBV20-1
size: .

CDR3: CASSEGGAGQPQHF
J: TRBJ1-5
V: TRBV6-1
size: .

CDR3: CASSPWDPSLAGAYNEQFF
J: TRBJ2-1
V: TRBV18
size: once

CDR3: CASTAPGLTTDTQYF
J: TRBJ2-3
V: TRBV2
size: .

CDR3: CASSGTGAYEQYF
J: TRBJ2-7
V: TRBV27
size: many

CDR3: CASSPGRATDDEQFF
J: TRBJ2-1
V: TRBV12-3/TRBV12-4
size: .

CDR3: CASSQAGTDSYEQYF
J: TRBJ2-7
V: TRBV4-2
size: .

CDR3: CASSPPGGRRYEQYF
J: TRBJ2-7
V: TRBV27
size: .

CDR3: CSVVRATTDTQYF
J: TRBJ2-3
V: TRBV29-1
size: few

CDR3: CATQRERSPYNEQFF
J: TRBJ2-1
V: TRBV27
size: .

CDR3: CSARQGDTGELFF
J: TRBJ2-2
V: TRBV20-1
size: many

CDR3: CASSAGGGTVKGGYTF
J: TRBJ1-2
V: TRBV7-9
size: many

CDR3: CSARIRGYEQYF
J: TRBJ2-7
V: TRBV20-1
size: .

CDR3: CSVGPRLKETQYF
J: TRBJ2-5
V: TRBV29-1
size: few

CDR3: CASKASGTASYGYTF
J: TRBJ1-2
V: TRBV19
size: .

CDR3: CAWRGNPGSPLHF
J: TRBJ1-6
V: TRBV30
size: .

CDR3: CSARVFGTEDNSPLHF
J: TRBJ1-6
V: TRBV20-1
size: few

CDR3: CASSLLGGGLIDTQYF
J: TRBJ2-3
V: TRBV28
size: .

CDR3: CASSYGTGVETQYF
J: TRBJ2-5
V: TRBV3-1
size: few

CDR3: CASSQSHLRSSSDTQYF
J: TRBJ2-3
V: TRBV3-1
size: few

CDR3: CASSTHGTSGSSYEQYF
J: TRBJ2-7
V: TRBV12-3/TRBV12-4
size: few

CDR3: CASSYEGGETQYF
J: TRBJ2-5
V: TRBV6-6
size: .

CDR3: CASRTHSSYEQYF
J: TRBJ2-7
V: TRBV12-3/TRBV12-4
size: once

CDR3: CASSQERSFYEQYF
J: TRBJ2-7
V: TRBV4-3
size: few

CDR3: CASSWDSYSGRAYEQYF
J: TRBJ2-7
V: TRBV5-6
size: few

CDR3: CASSLARGLRPQHF
J: TRBJ1-5
V: TRBV7-8
size: few

CDR3: CSARTGLSSYEQYF
J: TRBJ2-7
V: TRBV20-1
size: many

CDR3: CASSQLSGGPYGYTF
J: TRBJ1-2
V: TRBV14
size: .

CDR3: CSVGAAPDTQYF
J: TRBJ2-3
V: TRBV29-1
size: many

CDR3: CASSFSGGPSETQYF
J: TRBJ2-5
V: TRBV11-2
size: few

CDR3: CATSGRGTSGDQETQYF
J: TRBJ2-5
V: TRBV15
size: few

CDR3: CASSTRTGIRRGSSYEQYF
J: TRBJ2-7
V: TRBV13
size: .

CDR3: CASTFSRQTYEQYF
J: TRBJ2-7
V: TRBV28
size: few

CDR3: CASSQQTGETQYF
J: TRBJ2-5
V: TRBV4-1
size: many

CDR3: CAISPGGGKKLFF
J: TRBJ1-4
V: TRBV10-3
size: .

CDR3: CSARLRGPGELFF
J: TRBJ2-2
V: TRBV20-1
size: .

CDR3: CASSLAGENGYTF
J: TRBJ1-2
V: TRBV11-1
size: .

CDR3: CASSTTGLNNYGYTF
J: TRBJ1-2
V: TRBV18
size: many

CDR3: CASSLTASNNEQFF
J: TRBJ2-1
V: TRBV6-2/TRBV6-3
size: .

CDR3: CASSLEGPGQLNTEAFF
J: TRBJ1-1
V: TRBV7-9
size: .

CDR3: CASSLVAGGVAETQYF
J: TRBJ2-5
V: TRBV7-9
size: once

CDR3: CASSRLSGTEAFF
J: TRBJ1-1
V: TRBV3-1
size: .

CDR3: CASSVAGGIGETQYF
J: TRBJ2-5
V: TRBV9
size: .

CDR3: CASSPLQGVGNEQFF
J: TRBJ2-1
V: TRBV18
size: few

CDR3: CASSLEVAEGGTQYF
J: TRBJ2-5
V: TRBV7-7
size: few

CDR3: CASSPWDSPRDTQYF
J: TRBJ2-3
V: TRBV18
size: .

CDR3: CASSLTPGSVYEQFF
J: TRBJ2-1
V: TRBV5-1
size: few

CDR3: CASSHRASTDTQYF
J: TRBJ2-3
V: TRBV14
size: .

CDR3: CASSPSGTSGKETQYF
J: TRBJ2-5
V: TRBV6-2/TRBV6-3
size: .

CDR3: CSANSYQATYEQYF
J: TRBJ2-7
V: TRBV20-1
size: few

CDR3: CASSLLEGAIPYEQYF
J: TRBJ2-7
V: TRBV27
size: few

CDR3: CASSLRGNRGSYEQYF
J: TRBJ2-7
V: TRBV12-3/TRBV12-4
size: .

CDR3: CSVDEGAEQYF
J: TRBJ2-7
V: TRBV29-1
size: many

CDR3: CASSQRGVPSTDTQYF
J: TRBJ2-3
V: TRBV4-3
size: few

CDR3: CASSQLTDRENGYTF
J: TRBJ1-2
V: TRBV3-1
size: few

CDR3: CASSPLSGTEAFF
J: TRBJ1-1
V: TRBV5-1
size: many

CDR3: CASSLWDRVLNEQFF
J: TRBJ2-1
V: TRBV7-3
size: few